One sample yielded the 10 T cell receptor beta chains listed below, sequenced in a study of CD8 T cells in Susac syndrome. A quantity of 0.5 to 1 ug RNA underwent reverse transcription using random hexamers. TCRdb reprocessed the immunoSEQ multiplex PCR reads via MiXCR and lists one record per CDR3 protein. The repertoire consists of 180,000 or so distinct CDR3 sequences, with almost 96% occurring once and the leading ten covering approximately 0.088%. Source material: CD4+ T cells from PBMCs. Receptors were obtained from a human donor with multiple sclerosis.

V and J are TRBV20-1 and TRBJ2-3; the D gene is possibly TRBD2 (6 bases). The CDR3 is made up of 14 amino acids. Germline V gene lookup returns CDR1 DFQATT and CDR2 SNEGSKA (reference sequence). V lost 6 bases to trimming and J lost 1 base, with 14 bases between them. CDR3 DNA sequence: TGCAGTGCCAAAAGGACTACCCGCACAGATACGCAGTATTTT. It specifies CSAKRTTRTDTQYF.

J is TRBJ2-4 and V is TRBV7-8; no firm D call. V gave up 0 bases and J gave up 7 bases, with 10 bases separating them. The CDR3 contains 14 residues. CDR1 is SGHVS and CDR2 is FQNEAQ in the germline V gene. The CDR3 protein is CASSLAAVGNIQYF. CDR3 bases: TGTGCCAGCAGCTTAGCGGCAGTAGGGAACATTCAGTACTTC.

The V gene is TRBV6-2 or TRBV6-3, the J gene TRBJ1-1, with TRBD1 matching over 9 bases. This CDR3 contains 13 residues. The ends lost 6 bases at V and 4 bases at J; junction bases unmatched: 3. Germline CDR1 is MNHEY and CDR2 is SVGEGT. The DNA for the CDR3 is TGTGCCAGCAGGGGACAGGGCTTCACTGAAGCTTTCTTT. It specifies CASRGQGFTEAFF.

The V call is TRBV7-9, the J call TRBJ1-1; D possibly corresponds to TRBD1 (5 bases). Germline V gives CDR1 SEHNR, CDR2 FQNEAQ (reference sequence). The CDR3 is made up of 15 amino acids. V was shortened by 5 bases and J by 1 base, with 14 bases between the two germline ends. CDR3 nucleotides: TGTGCCAGCAGCACCGATCTGAGGGGGAACACTGAAGCTTTCTTT. It yields the protein CASSTDLRGNTEAFF.

This clonotype was detected only once. The V and J genes are TRBV5-1 and TRBJ1-6; 10 bases line up with TRBD1. CDR3 length: 14 amino acids. Germline V lookup: CDR1 SGHRS, CDR2 YFSETQ. The V segment lost 5 bases and the J segment 10 bases; nucleotides outside the gene matches: 6. CDR3 nucleotide sequence: TGCGCCAGCAGGATCGGACAGGGGGTGTCACCCCTCCACTTT. Translating gives CASRIGQGVSPLHF.

The rearrangement links TRBV2 to TRBJ2-7, with D unresolved. The CDR3 totals 13 residues. The ends were cut back, 5 bases at V and 4 bases at J, with 12 bases in the middle. The germline V gene encodes CDR1 SNHLY and CDR2 FYNNEI. The CDR3 is CASSLHQVYEQYF. The CDR3 DNA sequence: TGTGCCAGCAGTCTGCATCAGGTTTACGAGCAGTACTTC.

J is TRBJ2-7 and V is TRBV2; tentatively, D is TRBD1 (6 bases). This CDR3 is 13 amino acids long. The V and J ends lost 8 bases and 1 base respectively, with 12 bases between them. From germline, CDR1 is SNHLY and CDR2 FYNNEI. The CDR3 bases are TGTGCCAGCCGACAGGATTGGTCCTACGAGCAGTACTTC. Amino acid sequence: CASRQDWSYEQYF.

The chain uses TRBV3-1 and TRBJ2-5; D unclear. CDR3 length equals 11 residues. Trimming removed 5 bases at V and 4 bases at J, with 5 bases between. Per germline, CDR1 LGHDT and CDR2 YNNKEL (reference sequence). In nucleotides, the CDR3 is TGTGCCAGCAGCTCTACAGAGACCCAGTACTTC. Protein product: CASSSTETQYF.

The J gene is TRBJ2-7, the V gene TRBV6-6; 9 nucleotides match TRBD1. The length of the CDR3 is 15 residues. V shed 5 bases, J shed 4 bases, and the junction held 9 bases outside the gene matches. Per the germline V gene, CDR1 is MNHNY and CDR2 is SVGAGI (reference sequence). The CDR3 nucleotides read TGTGCCAGCAGTAACCTCGGACAGGGGCCGTACGAGCAGTACTTC. Encoded protein: CASSNLGQGPYEQYF.

The rearrangement joins TRBV14 to TRBJ1-6; a weak D match, TRBD1 (6 bases). Germline loops: CDR1 SGHDN, CDR2 FVKESK. The CDR3 totals 15 residues. V was cut by 0 bases and J by 7 bases, with 10 bases left in between. The CDR3 DNA reads TGTGCCAGCAGCCAAGATACCAGGGGCAATTCACCCCTCCACTTT. Amino acid sequence: CASSQDTRGNSPLHF.